Each of the 28 T cell receptor beta chains below was sequenced from the same sample in a study of T cell responses to AZD1222 COVID-19 vaccine. Only in-frame clones appear in the TCRdb table, and some are missing; sequencing was by immunoSEQ multiplex PCR. The table has roughly 120,000 clones, around 87% seen once. The sequences come from peripheral blood, collected on day 0 of AZD1222 vaccination. These receptors all come from an adult in good health.

The V gene is TRBV6-2 or TRBV6-3, the J gene TRBJ2-7; perhaps TRBD1 as D (6 bases). Deletions cut 2 bases from V and 4 bases from J, with 24 bases between. This CDR3 region has 18 residues. The germline V gene encodes CDR1 MNHEY and CDR2 SVGEGT. CDR3 protein: CASSYPHVGAQVRYEQYF. Written as DNA, the CDR3 is TGTGCCAGCAGTTACCCACACGTGGGGGCTCAGGTGAGGTACGAGCAGTACTTC.

The gene calls are TRBV7-9 and TRBJ1-1; D ambiguous. Germline CDR1 reads SEHNR; CDR2 reads FQNEAQ (reference sequence). Trimming cost V 1 base and J 10 bases, with 7 bases left between them. This CDR3 contains 11 residues. The CDR3 DNA is TGTGCCAGCAGCTTAGTTTCTTCAGCTTTCTTT. This encodes CASSLVSSAFF.

The J gene is TRBJ2-3, the V gene TRBV10-2, with a tentative D call TRBD2 (6 bases). From germline, CDR1 is WSHSY and CDR2 SAAADI. CDR3 length: 15 amino acids. V gave up 2 bases and J gave up 1 base, with 10 bases separating them. The CDR3 DNA follows: TGCGCCAGCAGTGAGGCGGGAATCCGCACAGATACGCAGTATTTT. Its translation: CASSEAGIRTDTQYF.

The chain uses TRBV28 and TRBJ2-2; 7 bases align to TRBD1. The CDR3 runs 14 residues. Per the germline V gene, CDR1 is MDHEN and CDR2 is SYDVKM. V shed 7 bases, J shed 0 bases, and the junction held 2 bases outside the gene matches. CDR3 region: CASNRGANTGELFF. DNA of the CDR3: TGTGCCAGCAACAGGGGTGCGAACACCGGGGAGCTGTTTTTT. The full variable domain, rest sourced from reference TRBV28 and TRBJ2-2, is DVKVTQSSRYLVKRTGEKVFLECVQDMDHENMFWYRQDPGLGLRLIYFSYDVKMKEKGDIPEGYSVSREKKERFSLILESASTNQTSMYLCASNRGANTGELFFGEGSRLTVL.

The genes are TRBV5-1 and TRBJ2-3, with 8 nucleotides matching TRBD2. V gave up 0 bases and J gave up 5 bases; unmatched junction bases: 5. In germline, CDR1 is SGHRS, CDR2 YFSETQ. The CDR3 is made up of 15 amino acids. CDR3 in amino acids: CASSLAGRDVDTQYF. In DNA, the CDR3 is TGCGCCAGCAGCTTGGCCGGGAGGGATGTAGATACGCAGTATTTT.

This clone came up once. This chain connects TRBV6-5 to TRBJ1-2; 7 nucleotides match TRBD1. Trimming at V came to 11 bases and at J to 0 bases, leaving 3 bases not matched to a gene. The germline V gene has CDR1 MNHEY and CDR2 SVGAGI. CDR3 size: 12 residues. Here the CDR3 DNA reads TGTGCCGGGACAGCAACTAACTATGGCTACACCTTC. This gives the protein CAGTATNYGYTF.

The chain has TRBV28 and TRBJ1-5; D uncertain. This CDR3 contains 14 residues. With 7 bases removed from V and 2 bases from J, the gap between germline ends came to 12 bases. CDR1 and CDR2 from the germline V gene are MDHEN and SYDVKM. Here the CDR3 DNA reads TGTGCCAGCAAAAATTCGGACGGCAATCAGCCCCAGCATTTT. Encoded protein: CASKNSDGNQPQHF.

V gene TRBV5-4 combines with J gene TRBJ2-2, with D possibly being TRBD2 (6 bases). Trimming took 0 bases from V and 5 from J, leaving 14 bases between them. The CDR3 totals 16 residues. The germline V gene has CDR1 SGHNT and CDR2 YYREEE (reference sequence). The CDR3, as DNA: TGTGCCAGCAGCTTGGGATTCGGGGGAAAAACCGGGGAGCTGTTTTTT. This codes for CASSLGFGGKTGELFF.

The V gene is TRBV24-1, the J gene TRBJ2-1; the D is unclear. The germline V gene has CDR1 KGHDR and CDR2 SFDVKD. CDR3 length equals 13 residues. The germline V and J ends were trimmed by 9 bases and 8 bases, with 16 bases remaining between them. Here the CDR3 reads CATSSEQAHEQFF. CDR3 bases: TGTGCCACCTCTTCGGAGCAGGCCCATGAGCAGTTCTTC.

This chain connects TRBV12-3 or TRBV12-4 to TRBJ1-1; D remains ambiguous. This CDR3 contains 13 residues. The V and J ends lost 1 base and 8 bases respectively, with 11 bases between them. Here the CDR3 reads CASSLERQAEAFF. In DNA, the CDR3 is TGTGCCAGCAGTTTAGAAAGGCAGGCCGAAGCTTTCTTT.

The gene calls are TRBV18 and TRBJ1-3; perhaps TRBD1 as D (5 bases). Per germline, CDR1 KGHSH and CDR2 LQKENI. The V gene lost 3 bases and the J gene lost 0 bases, with 12 bases spanning the gap. The CDR3 length is 16 residues. CDR3 in DNA: TGTGCCAGCTCACCGGGATGGGGGTACTCTGGAAACACCATATATTTT. Encoded protein: CASSPGWGYSGNTIYF.

The V call is TRBV23-1, the J call TRBJ1-1; D unresolved. TRBV23-1 is classed as an ORF, of uncertain function. The CDR3 loop spans 14 amino acids. V lost 2 bases and J 5 bases, leaving 12 bases between the germline ends. In nucleotides, the CDR3 is TGCGCCAGCAGTCAACAGGAGGATGGTACTGAAGCTTTCTTT. Residues: CASSQQEDGTEAFF.

The chain is built from TRBV11-3 and TRBJ2-5; D possibly corresponds to TRBD2 (7 bases). Deletions cut 1 base from V and 3 bases from J, with 15 bases between. The CDR3 runs 16 residues. The germline V gene encodes CDR1 SGHNT and CDR2 YENEEA. In DNA, the CDR3 is TGTGCCAGCAGCTTAGGGGCGGGGGCCGGCGAAGAGACCCAGTACTTC. It translates to CASSLGAGAGEETQYF.

The chain combines TRBV7-2 with TRBJ2-2; TRBD2 matches at 12 bases. The CDR3 is made up of 15 amino acids. CDR1 and CDR2 (germline): SGHTA, FQGNSA. V was pared by 1 base and J by 11 bases, with 5 bases of the junction left unmatched. In DNA, the CDR3 is TGTGCCAGCAGCTTAGTCGTACTAGCGGGAGGAGAGCTGTTTTTT. This gives the protein CASSLVVLAGGELFF. The whole variable domain, filled in from reference TRBV7-2 and TRBJ2-2, reads GAGVSQSPSNKVTEKGKDVELRCDPISGHTALYWYRQSLGQGLEFLIYFQGNSAPDKSGLPSDRFSAERTGGSVSTLTIQRTQQEDSAVYLCASSLVVLAGGELFFGEGSRLTVL.

This chain uses TRBV12-3 or TRBV12-4 with TRBJ2-3; a weak D match, TRBD1 (6 bases). The CDR3 covers 13 residues. V was pared by 5 bases and J by 4 bases, with 10 bases between. The CDR3 region has the DNA TGTGCCAGCAGTCCACAGGGTCCAGATACGCAGTATTTT. Protein: CASSPQGPDTQYF.

J is TRBJ2-4 and V is TRBV11-2, with D possibly matching TRBD2 (7 bases). With 2 bases removed from V and 2 bases from J, the gap between germline ends came to 19 bases. Germline loops: CDR1 SGHAT, CDR2 FQNNGV. The CDR3 loop spans 18 amino acids. In DNA, the CDR3 is TGTGCCAGCAGCTTAATAGGGGGGGGCAGCGTTACCAAAAACATTCAGTACTTC. Amino acid sequence: CASSLIGGGSVTKNIQYF.

CDR3 bases: TGTGCCAGCAGCTTAGCCGGGACAGGGACGTACCAGCCCCAGCATTTT. Translated: CASSLAGTGTYQPQHF. The chain links TRBV27 to TRBJ1-5, with TRBD1 matching over 9 bases. Germline V CDR1 and CDR2: MNHEY, SMNVEV (reference sequence). The CDR3 spans 16 residues. The ends lost 6 bases at V and 7 bases at J; junction bases unmatched: 13.

This clone appeared once. This sequence joins TRBV19 and TRBJ1-1, with 11 positions matching TRBD1. Trimming at V came to 4 bases and at J to 4 bases, leaving 8 bases not matched to a gene. The CDR3 loop spans 16 amino acids. Germline V gene lookup returns CDR1 LNHDA and CDR2 SQIVND (reference sequence). The CDR3 sequence: CASSTRTGGWRTEAFF. The DNA of the CDR3 is TGTGCCAGTAGTACGAGGACAGGGGGCTGGCGCACTGAAGCTTTCTTT.

This clone occurred once. Other DNA sequences in this specimen translate into the identical CDR3. The CDR3 is CASSYSGSGNTIYF. The CDR3 DNA reads as TGTGCCAGCAGTTACTCAGGGAGCGGGAACACCATATATTTT. This chain joins TRBV6-5 and TRBJ1-3; D not certain. Trimming pared 0 bases from V and 7 bases from J, leaving 10 bases between. CDR3 length equals 14 residues. The germline V gene encodes CDR1 MNHEY and CDR2 SVGAGI.

This sequence joins TRBV30 and TRBJ2-1, with 10 bases matching TRBD1. From germline, CDR1 is GTSNPN and CDR2 SVGIG (reference sequence). V lost 2 bases, J lost 4 bases, and 2 bases stayed unmatched. The length of the CDR3 is 14 residues. CDR3 sequence reads: CAWSPGQGYNEQFF. For the CDR3, the DNA is TGTGCCTGGAGTCCGGGACAGGGGTACAATGAGCAGTTCTTC.

The CDR3 region is CASSIRDGYEKLFF. The CDR3 region has the DNA TGTGCCAGCAGCATCCGGGACGGATATGAAAAACTGTTTTTT. The chain links TRBV7-8 to TRBJ1-4; D is possibly TRBD1 (5 bases). Germline lookup yields CDR1 SGHVS and CDR2 FQNEAQ. Trimming pared 5 bases from V and 6 bases from J, leaving 13 bases between. The CDR3 totals 14 residues.

The table lists this clone with a count of one. V is TRBV14 and J is TRBJ2-3; D is possibly TRBD1 or TRBD2 (6 bases each). Trimming removed 5 bases at V and 6 bases at J, with 12 bases between. This CDR3 region has 13 residues. Germline loops: CDR1 SGHDN, CDR2 FVKESK. CDR3 protein: CASSWGARDTQYF. CDR3 nucleotides: TGTGCCAGCAGCTGGGGGGCAAGGGATACGCAGTATTTT.

The table lists this clone with many counts. The gene calls are TRBV28 and TRBJ2-7; 9 nucleotides line up with TRBD1. V shed 4 bases and J 1 base; nucleotides not matched to a gene: 2. This CDR3 is built from 14 residues. CDR1 and CDR2 from the germline V gene are MDHEN and SYDVKM. DNA for the CDR3: TGTGCCAGCAGTTGGGACAGGGAGTCCTACGAGCAGTACTTC. This encodes CASSWDRESYEQYF.

J is TRBJ2-1 and V is TRBV5-1; the match to TRBD2 covers 7 bases. The germline V gene encodes CDR1 SGHRS and CDR2 YFSETQ. Losses at the gene ends were 0 bases for V and 6 bases for J; bases not matched to a gene: 0. The CDR3 sequence is 13 residues long. This CDR3 is CASSLGTSNEQFF. CDR3 DNA: TGCGCCAGCAGCTTGGGGACTAGCAATGAGCAGTTCTTC.

The J gene is TRBJ1-5, the V gene TRBV7-2; 9 bases match TRBD1. The CDR3 is made up of 15 amino acids. The V gene end was trimmed by 5 bases and the J gene end by 3 bases; junction bases not matched to a gene: 5. The germline gives CDR1 SGHTA, CDR2 FQGNSA. CDR3 residues: CASSPRDRANQPQHF. In nucleotides, the CDR3 is TGTGCCAGCAGCCCAAGGGACAGGGCCAATCAGCCCCAGCATTTT. Looking up the rest from reference TRBV7-2 and TRBJ1-5 gives the full variable domain: GAGVSQSPSNKVTEKGKDVELRCDPISGHTALYWYRQSLGQGLEFLIYFQGNSAPDKSGLPSDRFSAERTGGSVSTLTIQRTQQEDSAVYLCASSPRDRANQPQHFGDGTRLSIL.

The J gene is TRBJ1-2, the V gene TRBV5-4; 9 nucleotides match TRBD1. The V segment lost 2 bases and the J segment 6 bases; nucleotides outside the gene matches: 2. The germline CDR1 and CDR2 sequences are SGHNT and YYREEE (reference sequence). The CDR3 totals 13 residues. This CDR3 reads CASSFRDRDGYTF. DNA for the CDR3: TGTGCCAGCAGCTTCCGGGACAGGGATGGCTACACCTTC.

This clone came up a few times. This rearrangement joins TRBV11-3 to TRBJ1-6, with D perhaps matching TRBD1 (6 bases). V was pared by 3 bases and J by 6 bases, with 15 bases between. The germline V gene encodes CDR1 SGHNT and CDR2 YENEEA. CDR3 length: 16 amino acids. The CDR3 loop is CASSFRPGQSNSPLHF. The DNA of the CDR3 is TGTGCCAGCAGCTTTCGCCCGGGACAAAGTAATTCACCCCTCCACTTT.

This sequence joins TRBV6-1 and TRBJ1-4; D is unresolved. The CDR3 totals 15 residues. CDR1 is MNHNS, CDR2 SASEGT, per germline. Trimming took off 3 bases at V and 1 base at J, with 9 bases between the two ends. The CDR3 loop reads CASSEARITNEKLFF. The CDR3 bases are TGTGCCAGCAGTGAGGCAAGGATAACTAATGAAAAACTGTTTTTT.